The rows below give T cell receptor beta chains drawn from one sample of a study of STAT5B mutations in CD4+ large granular lymphocyte leukemia. The data were produced by immunoSEQ multiplex PCR, yet TCRdb's version contains in-frame clones alone and is incomplete. The sample shows 30,000 to 35,000 clones, approximately 89% of them seen only once. The specimen sequenced was CD4+ T cells from blood buffy coats. Receptors originate from a human donor in good health. Both conserved end residues are part of each CDR3. D genes are given only for firm matches. Clone size, where shown, is once, few, many, or a class for clones that have expanded.

d_call,clone_size,j_call,v_call,cdr3_nt,cdr3_aa
.,.,TRBJ1-4,TRBV6-6,TGTGCCAGCAACCTAGGGTGGTCTAATGAAAAACTGTTTTTT,CASNLGWSNEKLFF
.,.,TRBJ1-3,TRBV7-7,TGTGCCAGCAGCCTCGGGTTGGGGGCTGGAAACACCATATATTTT,CASSLGLGAGNTIYF
.,once,TRBJ1-5,TRBV27,TGTGCCAGCAGTTTATTCGGCGGGGGTTTTAGCAATCAGCCCCAGCATTTT,CASSLFGGGFSNQPQHF
.,.,TRBJ1-1,TRBV11-3,TGTGCCAGCAGCTTATGGCCCCTTAGACGTGGAACTGAAGCTTTCTTT,CASSLWPLRRGTEAFF
.,.,TRBJ1-4,TRBV5-6,TGTGCCAGCAGCTTTCCGGGGGCGGGTGAAAAACTGTTTTTT,CASSFPGAGEKLFF
.,.,TRBJ2-7,TRBV7-2,TGTGCCAGCAGCTTGTGGGGTAAAGGGCAGTACTTC,CASSLWGKGQYF
TRBD2,few,TRBJ2-7,TRBV7-9,TGTGCCAGCAGCTATAGCGGGTACCCTCTCGAGCAGTACTTC,CASSYSGYPLEQYF
.,.,TRBJ1-3,TRBV11-3,TGTGCCAGCAGCTTAAATGGACAGACGTGGAACACCATATATTTT,CASSLNGQTWNTIYF
.,few,TRBJ1-6,TRBV6-1,TGTGCCAGCAGTTTTGGATGGGAGGATTCACCCCTCCACTTT,CASSFGWEDSPLHF
.,.,TRBJ1-1,TRBV30,TGTGCCTGGAACTTTAATGCGCTCACTGAAGCTTTCTTT,CAWNFNALTEAFF